The sequence of this T cell receptor beta chain was determined in a study of cytomegalovirus exposure and HLA in healthy donors. Study background: A subsequent analysis reported that the 120 or so validation repertoires were produced on the same platform that had also been used for the roughly 700 first-cohort repertoires.

Overall study findings and caveats: Altogether, more than 150 TCR beta chains were recorded as cytomegalovirus-associated. Most sequenced TCRs were rare (though some public TCRs occurred in many donors).

The V gene lost 4 bases and the J gene lost 0 bases, with 22 bases spanning the gap. Looked up from germline, CDR1 is MGHRA and CDR2 is YSYEKL. The CDR3 consists of 19 residues. Measured with immunoSEQ multiplex PCR; TCRdb has only the in-frame clones, and not every one. The sample holds tens of thousands of clones, more than 85% seen once. While the first cohort had 600 to 800 subjects, the donors belonged to the separate validation cohort of over a hundred subjects. There are a few counts of this clone. Its matching antigen is unknown. Sequencing was performed on PBMCs. The chain recombines TRBV4-1 with TRBJ2-4, with a weak D call TRBD1 (6 bases). The clonotype originates from a man younger than 30 in good health and CMV-seronegative. In DNA form, the CDR3 reads TGCGCCAGCAGCCGAATGAGGATAGGGACACCTCTAGCCAAAAACATTCAGTACTTC. Translated, it gives CASSRMRIGTPLAKNIQYF.